What follows describes a single T cell receptor beta chain. The CDR3 runs 14 residues. Trimming removed 3 bases from V and 6 bases from J; junction bases left unmatched: 3. From germline, CDR1 is SGHTA and CDR2 FQGTGA. This sample was included in a study of pediatric ulcerative colitis. Generated by immunoSEQ multiplex PCR, the TCRdb table keeps only in-frame clones and is missing some. The sample lists tens of thousands of clones; 80% to 90% were seen once. The chain has TRBV7-3 and TRBJ2-7; TRBD2 agrees at 12 bases. Source material: blood. This clonotype was sampled from a boy aged 5-17 years who was a control in a study of pediatric ulcerative colitis. The DNA for the CDR3 is TGTGCCAGCAGCTTGACTAGCGGGAGTGGCGAGCAGTACTTC. This translates into CASSLTSGSGEQYF.